This TCR beta chain was identified in a study of control samples from healthy donors and cancer patients. V gave up 5 bases and J gave up 4 bases; unmatched junction bases: 9. The germline V gene encodes CDR1 SGHTA and CDR2 FQGTGA. The CDR3 covers 15 residues. Repertoires were generated with immunoSEQ multiplex PCR, while TCRdb's copy carries only in-frame clones and drops some. The sample has roughly 84,000 clones, about 91% seen once. The V call is TRBV7-3, the J call TRBJ2-3, with 7 bases aligning to TRBD1. The sequenced sample consisted of blood. This clonotype was sampled from a man aged 45-65 years in good health. For the CDR3, the DNA is TGTGCCAGCAGCCCATCGACAGGGTGGGCAGATACGCAGTATTTT. It codes for CASSPSTGWADTQYF.